One and the same sample provided the 31 T cell receptor beta chains below, sequenced in a study of blood T cells in healthy people across ages. For the second PCR, which ran for about 7 to 11 cycles, a sample-barcoded 5' primer and a J-beta primer mix were used. TCRdb processed the 5' RACE reads anew with MiXCR; each CDR3 protein has one entry. The profile covers approximately 2,000,000 distinct CDR3 sequences, with around 42% appearing a single time and roughly 23% taken by the ten largest. Sequencing input: blood. The receptors were sampled from a human donor in good health.

Only a few counts were recorded for this clonotype. This chain links TRBV28 with TRBJ2-1; D is undetermined. CDR3 length equals 16 residues. Germline CDR1 and CDR2: MDHEN and SYDVKM. Trimming took off 8 bases at V and 0 bases at J, with 17 bases between the two ends. The CDR3 sequence is CASRSSAASSYNEQFF. In nucleotides, the CDR3 is TGTGCCAGCCGCTCGAGCGCGGCAAGCTCCTACAATGAGCAGTTCTTC.

This clonotype has a count of ten or more. The V gene is TRBV12-3 or TRBV12-4, the J gene TRBJ2-7, with a possible D match to TRBD2 (6 bases). The CDR3 is made up of 14 amino acids. Trimming shortened V by 3 bases and J by 4 bases, and 13 bases separated the two germline ends. The chain's CDR3 is CASSLEGVLYEQYF. The CDR3 coding sequence is TGTGCCAGCAGTTTGGAGGGAGTTCTATACGAGCAGTACTTC.

The chain is built from TRBV4-3 and TRBJ2-7; D perhaps matches TRBD1 (5 bases). Germline values: CDR1 LGHNA, CDR2 YSLEER. The length of the CDR3 is 15 residues. V was pared by 0 bases and J by 2 bases, with 11 bases between. CDR3 in DNA: TGCGCCAGCAGCCAAGAAGTAGGGGAAACCTACGAGCAGTACTTC. This sequence encodes CASSQEVGETYEQYF.

This chain connects TRBV4-1 to TRBJ2-7, with D tentatively TRBD2 (5 bases). The CDR3 is 15 amino acids. In germline, CDR1 is MGHRA, CDR2 YSYEKL. Trimming shortened V by 4 bases and J by 4 bases, and 17 bases separated the two germline ends. CDR3 nucleotides: TGCGCCAGCAGCCTCAGTGGCAGAGGAGGATACGAGCAGTACTTC. Amino acid sequence: CASSLSGRGGYEQYF.

The genes are TRBV2 and TRBJ2-5, with 11 bases fitting TRBD2. The CDR3 extends over 15 amino acids. V dropped 4 bases and J dropped 3; count of bases not matched to a gene: 4. CDR1 and CDR2 from the germline V gene are SNHLY and FYNNEI. CDR3 in DNA: TGTGCCAGCAGTGGAATGACTAGCGGGGAAGAGACCCAGTACTTC. It translates to CASSGMTSGEETQYF.

This chain uses TRBV15 with TRBJ1-2, with D uncertain. The V gene lost 0 bases and the J gene lost 4 bases, with 9 bases spanning the gap. There are 14 residues in the CDR3. Germline V gene sequence: CDR1 LNHNV, CDR2 YYDKDF (reference sequence). CDR3 nucleotides: TGTGCCACCAGCAGAGATGTGCGGGTCTATGGCTACACCTTC. It specifies CATSRDVRVYGYTF.

J is TRBJ1-2 and V is TRBV20-1, with D unresolved. V dropped 6 bases and J dropped 5 bases, with 22 bases sitting between them. The CDR3 loop spans 15 amino acids. Germline V gene sequence: CDR1 DFQATT, CDR2 SNEGSKA (reference sequence). The CDR3 bases are TGCAGTGCAAAAGACAAGCCCCTTGAGTGGTATGGCTACACCTTC. It specifies CSAKDKPLEWYGYTF.

This chain connects TRBV20-1 to TRBJ1-2; D gene unclear. V was pared by 6 bases and J by 5 bases, with 16 bases between. The CDR3 covers 13 residues. Germline V lookup: CDR1 DFQATT, CDR2 SNEGSKA (reference sequence). The CDR3 nucleotides are TGCAGTGCAACCCCTGGGCTGGGGTATGGCTACACCTTC. As protein: CSATPGLGYGYTF.

The chain carries TRBV7-9 and TRBJ2-7, with 11 positions matching TRBD1. The CDR3 totals 17 residues. Germline CDR1 reads SEHNR; CDR2 reads FQNEAQ (reference sequence). V was pared by 4 bases and J by 3 bases, with 11 bases of the junction left unmatched. The CDR3 is CASSSTLEGTGGYEQYF. The CDR3 nucleotides read TGTGCCAGCAGCTCCACCCTGGAAGGGACAGGGGGCTACGAGCAGTACTTC.

The CDR3, as DNA: TGTGCCAGCAGGGATCCGGGACAGCGCTACACAGATACGCAGTATTTT. It yields the protein CASRDPGQRYTDTQYF. The gene calls are TRBV6-6 and TRBJ2-3, with 7 positions matching TRBD1. Germline V CDR1 and CDR2: MNHNY, SVGAGI (reference sequence). CDR3 length: 16 residues. V was pared by 6 bases and J by 2 bases, with 11 bases of the junction left unmatched.

This clonotype was found once. The chain recombines TRBV7-9 with TRBJ1-1; D not resolved. The CDR3 spans 14 residues. Germline CDR1 reads SEHNR; CDR2 reads FQNEAQ (reference sequence). Trimming left V 5 bases short and J 6 bases short, with 16 bases between. The CDR3 loop is CASSQDPSRSEAFF. CDR3 coding DNA: TGTGCCAGCAGCCAGGACCCGAGTCGGTCTGAAGCTTTCTTT.

This clonotype turned up a few times. V gene TRBV10-3 combines with J gene TRBJ2-3; 9 nucleotides match TRBD1. CDR1 is ENHRY, CDR2 SYGVKD, per germline. After removal of 6 bases from V and 3 bases from J, the junction contained 4 bases not matched to a gene. The CDR3 length is 14 residues. Here the CDR3 DNA reads TGTGCCATCAGAGATGGGACAGGGACAGATACGCAGTATTTT. This encodes CAIRDGTGTDTQYF.

The chain recombines TRBV21-1 with TRBJ1-1; the DNA was not compared with TRBD1, the D call given in the table. TRBV21-1 is described as a pseudogene. The length of the CDR3 is 14 residues. CDR3 loop: CASRGRGLSAEAFF. CDR3 DNA sequence: TGTGCCAGCAGGGGCAGGGGATTAAGCGCTGAAGCTTTCTTT.

The rearrangement joins TRBV28 to TRBJ1-1; D gene unclear. V dropped 4 bases and J dropped 1 base, with 7 bases sitting between them. This CDR3 is 13 amino acids long. CDR1 MDHEN and CDR2 SYDVKM come from the germline V gene. In nucleotides, the CDR3 is TGTGCCAGCAGTTCCCTTACGAACACTGAAGCTTTCTTT. This translates into CASSSLTNTEAFF.

This chain links TRBV7-2 with TRBJ1-1; a weak D match, TRBD1 (6 bases). V lost 4 bases and J lost 4, with 16 bases in between. The CDR3 spans 15 residues. CDR1 and CDR2 (germline): SGHTA, FQGNSA. The CDR3 reads CASSSEGGLTTEAFF. Here the CDR3 DNA reads TGTGCCAGCAGCTCAGAGGGGGGGCTAACCACTGAAGCTTTCTTT.

The rearrangement uses TRBV5-1 and TRBJ1-1, with TRBD1 matching 8 bases. V lost 4 bases and J lost 0; bases outside the gene matches: 5. The germline V gene has CDR1 SGHRS and CDR2 YFSETQ. This CDR3 has 15 residues. CDR3 nucleotide sequence: TGCGCCAGCAGCGCACCACAGGGGGTGAACACTGAAGCTTTCTTT. Translating gives CASSAPQGVNTEAFF.

This sequence joins TRBV5-1 and TRBJ1-2; 12 nucleotides match TRBD1. V was pared by 4 bases and J by 8 bases, with 18 bases of the junction left unmatched. CDR3 length: 18 residues. The germline gives CDR1 SGHRS, CDR2 YFSETQ. CDR3 bases: TGCGCCAGCAGCCTTCCACCGGGACAGGGGGCGCGAATGGCCGGCTACACCTTC. Translating gives CASSLPPGQGARMAGYTF.

This clonotype was detected a few times. The V and J genes are TRBV7-9 and TRBJ2-1, with D tentatively TRBD1 (6 bases). V was pared by 5 bases and J by 8 bases, with 16 bases between. Germline CDR1 and CDR2: SEHNR and FQNEAQ (reference sequence). The CDR3 extends over 14 amino acids. The CDR3 DNA reads TGTGCCAGCAGCCCCGGGGCCTGGGGGCATGAGCAGTTCTTC. This encodes CASSPGAWGHEQFF.

This chain uses TRBV7-9 with TRBJ1-2; D remains unclear. The CDR3 totals 15 residues. V gave up 5 bases and J gave up 10 bases, with 23 bases separating them. Germline V gene sequence: CDR1 SEHNR, CDR2 FQNEAQ (reference sequence). As DNA, the CDR3 is TGTGCCAGCAGCCCCGATTTAGGGCCACGGTTAGTCTACACCTTC. Translation: CASSPDLGPRLVYTF.

The CDR3 reads CAISILAGGVDEQFF. In nucleotides, the CDR3 is TGTGCCATCAGTATACTAGCGGGGGGGGTCGATGAGCAGTTCTTC. The chain carries TRBV10-3 and TRBJ2-1, with 13 positions matching TRBD2. V gave up 5 bases and J gave up 8 bases; unmatched junction bases: 6. Germline V gene lookup returns CDR1 ENHRY and CDR2 SYGVKD. This CDR3 region has 15 residues.

This clonotype appeared many times. The chain carries TRBV7-2 and TRBJ1-2; 7 bases are shared with TRBD1. CDR3 length: 14 residues. Germline CDR1 and CDR2: SGHTA and FQGNSA. V was pared by 5 bases and J by 4 bases, with 7 bases of the junction left unmatched. The CDR3 region has the DNA TGTGCCAGCAGCCTAGAAGGGACAGTCTATGGCTACACCTTC. It codes for CASSLEGTVYGYTF. The whole variable domain, remainder taken from reference TRBV7-2 and TRBJ1-2, is GAGVSQSPSNKVTEKGKDVELRCDPISGHTALYWYRQSLGQGLEFLIYFQGNSAPDKSGLPSDRFSAERTGGSVSTLTIQRTQQEDSAVYLCASSLEGTVYGYTFGSGTRLTVV.

This clonotype occurred a few times. The chain couples TRBV9 to TRBJ2-6; 7 nucleotides line up with TRBD1. From germline, CDR1 is SGDLS and CDR2 YYNGEE. The CDR3 contains 15 residues. The trim removed 0 bases at V and 3 bases at J, leaving 0 bases unmatched. The CDR3 loop is CASSVGTGGANVLTF. The CDR3 DNA follows: TGTGCCAGCAGCGTAGGGACAGGTGGGGCCAACGTCCTGACTTTC. Combining the CDR3 with reference TRBV9 and TRBJ2-6 gives the whole variable domain DSGVTQTPKHLITATGQRVTLRCSPRSGDLSVYWYQQSLDQGLQFLIQYYNGEERAKGNILERFSAQQFPDLHSELNLSSLELGDSALYFCASSVGTGGANVLTFGAGSRLTVL.

The chain links TRBV20-1 to TRBJ1-2; D perhaps matches TRBD1 (5 bases). The CDR3 length is 14 residues. Per germline, CDR1 DFQATT and CDR2 SNEGSKA (reference sequence). Trimming stripped 0 bases from V and 8 bases from J, with 16 bases between. The CDR3 coding sequence is TGCAGTGCTAGAGATCCAGGGCTCTCTTTAGGCTACACCTTC. Protein product: CSARDPGLSLGYTF.

This clonotype occurred once. The chain joins TRBV5-1 to TRBJ1-2, with D uncertain. V lost 0 bases, J lost 4 bases, and 10 bases lay in between. CDR1 and CDR2 from the germline V gene are SGHRS and YFSETQ. The CDR3 covers 14 residues. In DNA, the CDR3 is TGCGCCAGCAGCTTGGACGTTGGGGTCTATGGCTACACCTTC. Translated: CASSLDVGVYGYTF.

The CDR3 nucleotides read TGTGCCAGCAGCTTAGGTGAAATCACAGATACGCAGTATTTT. This translates into CASSLGEITDTQYF. V is TRBV11-3 and J is TRBJ2-3; D is undetermined. The germline V and J ends were trimmed by 1 base and 2 bases, with 7 bases remaining between them. In germline, CDR1 is SGHNT, CDR2 YENEEA. This CDR3 has 14 residues.

This clonotype has just one count. The J gene is TRBJ1-2, the V gene TRBV29-1; D possibly corresponds to TRBD1 (6 bases). Trimming stripped 8 bases from V and 6 bases from J, with 16 bases between. The CDR3 runs 12 residues. Germline loops: CDR1 SQVTM, CDR2 ANQGSEA. CDR3 protein: CSLADRSDGYTF. The CDR3 region has the DNA TGCAGCCTAGCCGACAGGAGTGATGGCTACACCTTC.

This chain connects TRBV20-1 to TRBJ2-5; 12 positions agree with TRBD1. CDR1 is DFQATT and CDR2 is SNEGSKA in the germline V gene (reference sequence). This CDR3 is 16 amino acids long. Unmatched junction bases numbered 4, after V lost 0 bases and J lost 2 bases. The CDR3 protein is CSARDGTGGPQETQYF. In DNA, the CDR3 is TGCAGTGCTAGAGATGGGACAGGGGGCCCTCAAGAGACCCAGTACTTC.

The rearrangement links TRBV12-3 or TRBV12-4 to TRBJ1-2, with D unclear. This CDR3 has 14 amino acids. V gave up 5 bases and J gave up 7 bases, with 17 bases separating them. The CDR3 DNA follows: TGTGCCAGCAGTCCTACCCGGACCGCGAGTGGCTACACCTTC. Its protein is CASSPTRTASGYTF.

This clonotype was seen just once. The V and J genes are TRBV7-1 and TRBJ2-1; D unclear. The DNA end is more similar to TRBJ2-7, so the J call may be wrong. TRBV7-1 is assigned to the ORF class and has an uncertain function. This CDR3 comprises 15 residues. CDR3 region: CASSSSLSSYNEQYF. The DNA of the CDR3 is TGTGCCAGCAGCTCCTCGCTGAGCTCCTACAATGAGCAGTACTTC.

The chain couples TRBV7-3 to TRBJ1-3; D may be TRBD1 (5 bases). This CDR3 has 15 amino acids. Germline CDR1 and CDR2: SGHTA and FQGTGA. Trimming removed 0 bases at V and 1 base at J, with 7 bases between. Here the CDR3 reads CASSLTGQSGNTIYF. In DNA, the CDR3 is TGTGCCAGCAGCTTAACGGGGCAGTCTGGAAACACCATATATTTT. Drawing the rest from reference TRBV7-3 and TRBJ1-3, the complete variable domain is GAGVSQTPSNKVTEKGKYVELRCDPISGHTALYWYRQSLGQGPEFLIYFQGTGAADDSGLPNDRFFAVRPEGSVSTLKIQRTERGDSAVYLCASSLTGQSGNTIYFGEGSWLTVV.

For the CDR3, the DNA is TGCAGCGTACGGTGGCAAGAAGCTTTCTTT. This sequence encodes CSVRWQEAFF. The chain couples TRBV29-1 to TRBJ1-1, with D uncertain. The CDR3 length is 10 residues. V was pared by 6 bases and J by 8 bases, with 10 bases between. Germline V gene sequence: CDR1 SQVTM, CDR2 ANQGSEA.